This T cell receptor (beta chain) was captured in a study of blood T cell repertoires in COVID-19. The overall study: Material from acute and convalescent COVID-19 was sourced from the United States, Italy and Spain. Sample material is recorded as cDNA or gDNA derived from T cells, B-cell-depleted T cells, or PBMCs.

The cohort comprised adults aged 18 to 89 years residing in approximately 22 US areas. Cohort 3 donors were reported recovered after two negative PCRs, clearance, or symptom resolution. Sequencing was performed with immunoSEQ multiplex PCR; in TCRdb, only in-frame clones are kept and a portion is missing. Here the sample spans 300,000 to 350,000 clones, about nine tenths being singletons. The CDR3 loop spans 15 amino acids. Germline V gives CDR1 LGHDT, CDR2 YNNKEL (reference sequence). V was clipped by 4 bases and J by 4 bases; unmatched bases: 10. The specimen sequenced was PBMCs or T cells enriched from blood (not recorded which). The sequence derives from a woman under 30 who had recovered from COVID-19. The rearrangement joins TRBV3-1 (or the pseudogene TRBV3-2) to TRBJ2-7, with 7 bases lining up with TRBD2. The CDR3 sequence is CASSPREAGAYEQYF. The DNA for the CDR3 is TGTGCCAGCAGCCCACGGGAGGCGGGAGCTTACGAGCAGTACTTC.